Each of the 21 T cell receptor beta chains below was sequenced from the same sample in a study of regulatory T cells in long-lasting Graves disease. The time point is: newly diagnosed GD, antithyroid drugs for less than 3 months. The TCR library was made from RNA extracted from PBMCs. Construction of TCR beta libraries relied on iRepertoire HTBI primers and on Arm-PCR targeting CDR3 regions. TCRdb re-called the multiplex PCR reads with MiXCR, one entry per CDR3 protein. The table lists 560,000 or so distinct CDR3 sequences, 15% to 20% of them singletons. These data were likewise used in another study, on T cells in Graves' hyperthyroidism and ophthalmopathy.

The material sequenced was peripheral blood mononuclear cells (PBMCs), taken at new diagnosis, from a patient treated with antithyroid drugs. The receptors shown here come from a man between 18 and 29 years old with Graves disease.

Many counts were recorded for this clonotype. The gene calls are TRBV12-3 or TRBV12-4 and TRBJ2-3, with 11 bases matching TRBD2. This CDR3 has 14 residues. The ends lost 7 bases at V and 5 bases at J; junction bases unmatched: 5. The CDR3 spells CASNLGLAGDTQYF. The CDR3 DNA reads TGTGCCAGCAACCTAGGACTAGCGGGAGATACGCAGTATTTT.

This clonotype was seen at least ten times. The gene calls are TRBV28 and TRBJ2-7; a possible D gene is TRBD2 (7 bases). Trimming pared 2 bases from V and 0 bases from J, leaving 11 bases between. CDR1 is MDHEN and CDR2 is SYDVKM in the germline V gene. The CDR3 runs 15 residues. The CDR3 reads CASSLRGGDSYEQYF. CDR3 coding DNA: TGTGCCAGCAGTTTAAGGGGGGGTGACTCCTACGAGCAGTACTTC.

The J gene is TRBJ1-3, the V gene TRBV7-9; no clear D. The CDR3 runs to 17 residues. Trimming cost V 0 bases and J 0 bases, with 12 bases left between them. Looked up from germline, CDR1 is SEHNR and CDR2 is FQNEAQ (reference sequence). The CDR3 bases are TGTGCCAGCAGCTTAGCGGGCCCAAGGCTCTCTGGAAACACCATATATTTT. This encodes CASSLAGPRLSGNTIYF.

Turning to this clonotype: A much larger clone is a single base away; this may be a read error. The rearrangement uses TRBV7-8 and TRBJ2-1; 10 bases match TRBD2. Germline trimming cut 2 bases from V and 8 bases from J; bases unmatched to any gene: 12. The CDR3 spans 17 residues. CDR1 is SGHVS, CDR2 FQNEAQ, per germline. The CDR3 loop reads CASSLWKTSGAGDEQFF. The CDR3 nucleotides are TGTGCCAGCAGCTTATGGAAAACTAGCGGGGCCGGGGATGAGCAGTTCTTC.

The J gene is TRBJ2-1, the V gene TRBV19; a weak D match, TRBD2 (6 bases). Trimming left V 6 bases short and J 0 bases short, with 18 bases between. The CDR3 has 17 residues. Germline V CDR1 and CDR2: LNHDA, SQIVND (reference sequence). For the CDR3, the DNA is TGTGCCAGTAGAAGGGCGGCAGCGGGTAGCTCCTACAATGAGCAGTTCTTC. Protein: CASRRAAAGSSYNEQFF.

Concerning this clonotype itself: A much larger clone differs by one base, so this may be a read error. V gene TRBV27 combines with J gene TRBJ2-1; TRBD2 matches 15 bases. The CDR3 has 16 residues. Germline-derived CDR1 and CDR2 are MNHEY and SMNVEV (reference sequence). V gave up 6 bases and J gave up 7 bases; unmatched junction bases: 7. In DNA form, the CDR3 reads TGTGCCAGCAGGAAGGGACTAGCGGGAGGAGGAAATGAGCAGTTCTTC. This sequence encodes CASRKGLAGGGNEQFF.

This clonotype has ten or more counts. The CDR3 coding sequence is TGTGCCTGGCTCCCGGAAAAGCGGAGTTACAATGAGCAGTTCTTC. Protein: CAWLPEKRSYNEQFF. V is TRBV30 and J is TRBJ2-1; D may be TRBD2 (5 bases). The CDR3 is made up of 15 amino acids. Trimming took 5 bases from V and 4 from J, leaving 18 bases between them. Germline CDR1 GTSNPN, CDR2 SVGIG (reference sequence).

This clonotype was seen at least ten times. The chain uses TRBV10-3 and TRBJ2-5; 10 bases are shared with TRBD1. Trimming at V came to 10 bases and at J to 6 bases, leaving 14 bases not matched to a gene. The CDR3 contains 15 residues. Germline V gene sequence: CDR1 ENHRY, CDR2 SYGVKD. The CDR3 nucleotides are TGTGCCAGCAACCCTGGGACAGGGGTTTTGCAGACCCAGTACTTC. Its translation is CASNPGTGVLQTQYF.

The V call is TRBV4-1, the J call TRBJ2-1, with 14 positions matching TRBD2. The V segment lost 2 bases and the J segment 9 bases; nucleotides outside the gene matches: 6. Germline-derived CDR1 and CDR2 are MGHRA and YSYEKL. The CDR3 consists of 16 residues. The CDR3 bases are TGCGCCAGCAGCCAACCGACTAGCGGGAGGGCCCTTGAGCAGTTCTTC. The encoded protein is CASSQPTSGRALEQFF.

This chain links TRBV7-9 with TRBJ2-1, with 12 bases identical to TRBD2. The CDR3 contains 16 residues. The V segment lost 5 bases and the J segment 8 bases; nucleotides outside the gene matches: 10. Looked up from germline, CDR1 is SEHNR and CDR2 is FQNEAQ (reference sequence). As DNA, the CDR3 is TGTGCCAGCAGCCCAACTGGACTAGCGGGAAGCGATGAGCAGTTCTTC. Its protein is CASSPTGLAGSDEQFF. Filled out from reference TRBV7-9 and TRBJ2-1, the complete variable domain reads DTGVSQNPRHKITKRGQNVTFRCDPISEHNRLYWYRQTLGQGPEFLTYFQNEAQLEKSRLLSDRFSAERPKGSFSTLEIQRTEQGDSAMYLCASSPTGLAGSDEQFFGPGTRLTVL.

This clonotype was seen ten or more times. V gene TRBV28 combines with J gene TRBJ1-2, with 7 nucleotides matching TRBD1. CDR3 size: 12 residues. Per germline, CDR1 MDHEN and CDR2 SYDVKM. V lost 6 bases, J lost 8 bases, and 6 bases stayed unmatched. The CDR3 coding sequence is TGTGCCAGCAGCTTGGGACAGAGAGGCTACACCTTC. Protein product: CASSLGQRGYTF.

V is TRBV7-3 and J is TRBJ1-6; TRBD1 agrees at 8 bases. Per germline, CDR1 SGHTA and CDR2 FQGTGA. The CDR3 runs 16 residues. V dropped 1 base and J dropped 7; count of bases not matched to a gene: 6. Here the CDR3 reads CASSLNPTGGNSPLHF. The CDR3 DNA sequence: TGTGCCAGCAGCTTAAATCCCACAGGGGGAAATTCACCCCTCCACTTT.

This clonotype was detected ten times or more. Germline is not matched at one junction end, which may reflect a read error. This sequence joins TRBV5-1 and TRBJ1-1; D gene uncertain. Germline CDR1 SGHRS, CDR2 YFSETQ. The CDR3 loop spans 15 amino acids. CDR3 DNA sequence: TGTGCCAGCAGCTTGCGGTCAGTAGTGAACACTGAAGCTTTCTTT. It specifies CASSLRSVVNTEAFF. Using reference TRBV5-1 and TRBJ1-1 for the parts outside the CDR3, the full variable domain is KAGVTQTPRYLIKTRGQQVTLSCSPISGHRSVSWYQQTPGQGLQFLFEYFSETQRNKGNFPGRFSGRQFSNSRSEMNVSTLELGDSALYLCASSLRSVVNTEAFFGQGTRLTVV.

The rearrangement joins TRBV12-3 or TRBV12-4 to TRBJ1-5, with a possible D match to TRBD1 (5 bases). The CDR3 has 14 amino acids. V gave up 2 bases and J gave up 5 bases, with 10 bases separating them. CDR3 sequence: CASSLRDGDQPQHF. The CDR3 nucleotides read TGTGCCAGCAGTTTAAGGGACGGGGATCAGCCCCAGCATTTT.

The chain couples TRBV14 to TRBJ1-1, with D possibly matching TRBD1 (5 bases). CDR1 is SGHDN and CDR2 is FVKESK in the germline V gene. V was clipped by 9 bases and J by 3 bases, with 14 bases between them. This CDR3 region has 13 residues. CDR3 in amino acids: CASQGSGYTEAFF. The CDR3 bases are TGTGCCAGTCAGGGAAGTGGATACACTGAAGCTTTCTTT.

This clonotype showed up many times. V gene TRBV28 combines with J gene TRBJ2-7; perhaps TRBD2 as D (6 bases). Between the trimmed V and J ends, which lost 3 bases and 6 bases, there was a span of 9 bases. The CDR3 extends over 12 amino acids. Germline lookup yields CDR1 MDHEN and CDR2 SYDVKM. The CDR3, as DNA: TGTGCCAGCAGTTTCCTAGCGCCCGAGCAGTACTTC. Translation: CASSFLAPEQYF.

This clonotype was observed a few times. The chain links TRBV6-1 to TRBJ2-3; 10 nucleotides line up with TRBD2. This CDR3 region has 15 residues. The germline gives CDR1 MNHNS, CDR2 SASEGT. After removal of 1 base from V and 9 bases from J, the junction contained 7 bases not matched to a gene. The chain's CDR3 is CASSEDPSGSLTQYF. Written as DNA, the CDR3 is TGTGCCAGCAGTGAAGATCCTAGCGGGAGTTTAACGCAGTATTTT.

The gene calls are TRBV5-1 and TRBJ2-5; perhaps TRBD2 as D (6 bases). TRBJ2-1 explains the end of the DNA better; the J call may be wrong. The germline gives CDR1 SGHRS, CDR2 YFSETQ. CDR3 size: 14 residues. CDR3 DNA: TGCGCCAGCAGCCTATGGGGGGTTAACAATGAGCAGTTCTTC. Its translation: CASSLWGVNNEQFF.

This clonotype was observed at least ten times. One end of the junction is discordant with germline, which a read error may explain. The chain uses TRBV2 and TRBJ2-7; 9 bases line up with TRBD1. In germline, CDR1 is SNHLY, CDR2 FYNNEI. The CDR3 runs 12 residues. CDR3: CASSEIAGQGEF. The CDR3 DNA sequence: TGTGCCAGCAGTGAAATCGCGGGACAGGGCGAGTTC.

V gene TRBV13 combines with J gene TRBJ2-7; 7 bases align to TRBD1. Germline V gene sequence: CDR1 PRHDT, CDR2 FYEKMQ (reference sequence). CDR3 length: 14 residues. The junction had 6 bases not matched to a gene; V was cut back by 5 bases and J by 2 bases. Here the CDR3 reads CASSLRQGAYEQYF. In nucleotides, the CDR3 is TGTGCCAGCAGCCTGCGACAGGGCGCCTACGAGCAGTACTTC.

This clonotype was counted ten times or more. The V call is TRBV7-2, the J call TRBJ1-3; TRBD1 might be the D (5 bases). The CDR3 length is 17 residues. Germline-derived CDR1 and CDR2 are SGHTA and FQGNSA. With 1 base removed from V and 2 bases from J, the gap between germline ends came to 15 bases. In nucleotides, the CDR3 is TGTGCCAGCAGCTTAGAAACGTGGGGGACTACTGGAAACACCATATATTTT. It codes for CASSLETWGTTGNTIYF.